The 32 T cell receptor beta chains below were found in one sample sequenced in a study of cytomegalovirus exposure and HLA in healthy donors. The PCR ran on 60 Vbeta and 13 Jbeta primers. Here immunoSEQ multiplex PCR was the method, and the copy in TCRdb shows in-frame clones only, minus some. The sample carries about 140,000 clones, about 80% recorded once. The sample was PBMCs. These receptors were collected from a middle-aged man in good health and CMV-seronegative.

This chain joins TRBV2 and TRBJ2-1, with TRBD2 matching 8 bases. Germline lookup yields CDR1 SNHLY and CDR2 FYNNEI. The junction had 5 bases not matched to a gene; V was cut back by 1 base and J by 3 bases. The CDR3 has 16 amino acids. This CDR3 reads CASSEDLGTSYNEQFF. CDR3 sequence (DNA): TGTGCCAGCAGTGAAGACCTCGGGACTAGCTACAATGAGCAGTTCTTC.

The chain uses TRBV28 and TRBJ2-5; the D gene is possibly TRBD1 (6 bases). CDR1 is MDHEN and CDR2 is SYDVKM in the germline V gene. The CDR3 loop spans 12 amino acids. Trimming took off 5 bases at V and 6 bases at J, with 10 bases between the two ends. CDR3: CASSPTGKTQYF. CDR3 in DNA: TGTGCCAGCAGTCCAACAGGGAAGACCCAGTACTTC.

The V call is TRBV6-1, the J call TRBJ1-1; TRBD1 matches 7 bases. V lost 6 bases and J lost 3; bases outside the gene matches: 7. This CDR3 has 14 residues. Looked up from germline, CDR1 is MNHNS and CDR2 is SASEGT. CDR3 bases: TGTGCCAGCAGGACAGGGTTGATGGACACTGAAGCTTTCTTT. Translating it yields CASRTGLMDTEAFF.

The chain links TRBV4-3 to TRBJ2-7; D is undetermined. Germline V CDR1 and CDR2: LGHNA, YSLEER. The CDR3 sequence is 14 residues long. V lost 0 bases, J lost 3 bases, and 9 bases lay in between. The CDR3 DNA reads TGCGCCAGCAGCCAAGATCTACAGCACTACGAGCAGTACTTC. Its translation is CASSQDLQHYEQYF.

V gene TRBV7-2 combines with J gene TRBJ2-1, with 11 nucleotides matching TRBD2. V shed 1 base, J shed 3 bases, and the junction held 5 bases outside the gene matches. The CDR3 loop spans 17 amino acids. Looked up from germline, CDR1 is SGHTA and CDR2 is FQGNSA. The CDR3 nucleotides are TGTGCCAGCAGCTTAGTTCGTACTAGCGGGAGCTACAATGAGCAGTTCTTC. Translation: CASSLVRTSGSYNEQFF.

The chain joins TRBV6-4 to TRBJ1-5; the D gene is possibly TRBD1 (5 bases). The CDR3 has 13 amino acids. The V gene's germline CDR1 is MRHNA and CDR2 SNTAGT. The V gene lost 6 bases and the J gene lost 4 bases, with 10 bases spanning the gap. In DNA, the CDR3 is TGTGCCAGCAGCGGGGGGGGAAATCAGCCCCAGCATTTT. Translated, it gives CASSGGGNQPQHF.

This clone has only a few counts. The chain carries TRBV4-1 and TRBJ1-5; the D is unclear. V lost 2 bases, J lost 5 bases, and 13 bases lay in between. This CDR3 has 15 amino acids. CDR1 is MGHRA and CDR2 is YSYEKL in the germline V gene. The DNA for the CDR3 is TGCGCCAGCAGCCAACTTACGGGGAGGGATCAGCCCCAGCATTTT. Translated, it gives CASSQLTGRDQPQHF.

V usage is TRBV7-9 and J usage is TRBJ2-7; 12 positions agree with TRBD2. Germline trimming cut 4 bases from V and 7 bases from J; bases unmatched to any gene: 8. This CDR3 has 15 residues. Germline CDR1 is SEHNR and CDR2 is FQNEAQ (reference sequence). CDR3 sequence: CASSYLAGGPGEQYF. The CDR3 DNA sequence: TGTGCCAGCAGCTACCTAGCGGGAGGGCCGGGGGAGCAGTACTTC.

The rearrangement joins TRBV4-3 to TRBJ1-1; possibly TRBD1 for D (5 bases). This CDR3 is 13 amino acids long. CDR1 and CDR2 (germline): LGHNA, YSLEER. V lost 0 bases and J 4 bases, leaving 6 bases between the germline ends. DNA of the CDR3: TGCGCCAGCAGCCAAGAGGGACTCACTGAAGCTTTCTTT. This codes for CASSQEGLTEAFF.

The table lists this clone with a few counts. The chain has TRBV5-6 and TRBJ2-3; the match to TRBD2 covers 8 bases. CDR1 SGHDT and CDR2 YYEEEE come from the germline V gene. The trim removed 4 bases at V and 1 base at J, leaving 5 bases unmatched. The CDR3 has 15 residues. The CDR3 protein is CASSLPGLGTDTQYF. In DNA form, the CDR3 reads TGTGCCAGCAGCCTGCCGGGACTAGGCACAGATACGCAGTATTTT.

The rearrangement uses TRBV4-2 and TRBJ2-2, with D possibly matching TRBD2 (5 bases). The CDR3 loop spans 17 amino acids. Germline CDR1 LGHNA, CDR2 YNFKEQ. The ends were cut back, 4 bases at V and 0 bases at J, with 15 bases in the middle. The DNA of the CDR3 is TGTGCCAGCAGCCCAGAGCGGCTTCGAGCGAACACCGGGGAGCTGTTTTTT. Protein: CASSPERLRANTGELFF.

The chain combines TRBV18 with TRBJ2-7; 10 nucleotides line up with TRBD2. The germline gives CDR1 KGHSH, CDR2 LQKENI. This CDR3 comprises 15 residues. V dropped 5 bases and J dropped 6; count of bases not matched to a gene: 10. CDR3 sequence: CASSTKTSGVFEQYF. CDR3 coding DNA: TGTGCCAGCTCAACTAAAACTAGCGGGGTATTCGAGCAGTACTTC. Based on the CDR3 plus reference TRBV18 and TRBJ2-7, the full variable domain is NAGVMQNPRHLVRRRGQEARLRCSPMKGHSHVYWYRQLPEEGLKFMVYLQKENIIDESGMPKERFSAEFPKEGPSILRIQQVVRGDSAAYFCASSTKTSGVFEQYFGPGTRLTVT.

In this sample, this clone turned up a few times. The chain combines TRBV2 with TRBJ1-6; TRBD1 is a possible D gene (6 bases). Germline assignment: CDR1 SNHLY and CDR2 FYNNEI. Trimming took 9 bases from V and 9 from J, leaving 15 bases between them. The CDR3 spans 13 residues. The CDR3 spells CASRTAQGSPLHF. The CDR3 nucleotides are TGTGCCAGTCGGACAGCCCAGGGTTCACCCCTCCACTTT.

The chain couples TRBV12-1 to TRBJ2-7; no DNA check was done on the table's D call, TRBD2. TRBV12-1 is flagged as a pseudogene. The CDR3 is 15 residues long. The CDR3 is CASSFWVPSSYEQYF. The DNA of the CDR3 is TGTGCCAGCAGCTTTTGGGTTCCTAGCTCCTACGAGCAGTACTTC.

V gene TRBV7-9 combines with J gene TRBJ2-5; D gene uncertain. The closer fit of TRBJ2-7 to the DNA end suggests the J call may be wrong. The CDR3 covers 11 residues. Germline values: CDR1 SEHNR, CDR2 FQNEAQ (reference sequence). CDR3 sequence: CASSSYYEQYF. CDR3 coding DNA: TGTGCCAGCAGCTCCTACTACGAGCAGTACTTC.

The CDR3 reads CAISESLASTDTQYF. CDR3 sequence (DNA): TGTGCCATCAGTGAGTCTCTAGCGAGCACAGATACGCAGTATTTT. The chain couples TRBV10-3 to TRBJ2-3; TRBD2 is a possible D gene (6 bases). V lost 0 bases and J 0 bases, leaving 7 bases between the germline ends. Per germline, CDR1 ENHRY and CDR2 SYGVKD. This CDR3 region has 15 residues.

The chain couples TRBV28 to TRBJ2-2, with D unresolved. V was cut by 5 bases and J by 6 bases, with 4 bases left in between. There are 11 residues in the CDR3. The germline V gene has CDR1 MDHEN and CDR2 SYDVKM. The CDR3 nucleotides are TGTGCCAGCAGTGGAGCCGGGGAGCTGTTTTTT. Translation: CASSGAGELFF.

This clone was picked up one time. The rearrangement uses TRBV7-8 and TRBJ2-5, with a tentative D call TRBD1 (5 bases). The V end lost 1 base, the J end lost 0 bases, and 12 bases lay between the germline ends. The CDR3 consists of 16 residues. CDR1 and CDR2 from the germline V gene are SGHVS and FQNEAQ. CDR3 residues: CASSLEWGRDQETQYF. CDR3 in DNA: TGTGCCAGCAGCTTAGAGTGGGGCCGAGACCAAGAGACCCAGTACTTC. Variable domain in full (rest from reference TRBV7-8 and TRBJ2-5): GAGVSQSPRYKVAKRGQDVALRCDPISGHVSLFWYQQALGQGPEFLTYFQNEAQLDKSGLPSDRFFAERPEGSVSTLKIQRTQQEDSAVYLCASSLEWGRDQETQYFGPGTRLLVL.

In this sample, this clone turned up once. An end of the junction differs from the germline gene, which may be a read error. Written as DNA, the CDR3 is TGTGCCAACAGTGACAGGAGCTCTGGGGCCAACGTCCTGACTTTC. It yields the protein CANSDRSSGANVLTF. The genes are TRBV27 and TRBJ2-6; D might be TRBD1 (6 bases). Germline V gene sequence: CDR1 MNHEY, CDR2 SMNVEV (reference sequence). The CDR3 has 15 residues. Based on the CDR3 plus reference TRBV27 and TRBJ2-6, the full variable domain is EAQVTQNPRYLITVTGKKLTVTCSQNMNHEYMSWYRQDPGLGLRQIYYSMNVEVTDKGDVPEGYKVSRKEKRNFPLILESPSPNQTSLYFCANSDRSSGANVLTFGAGSRLTVL.

The CDR3 bases are TGTGCCAGCCATGAGGGCGCCAACACTGAAGCTTTCTTT. Translation: CASHEGANTEAFF. The rearrangement joins TRBV6-5 to TRBJ1-1; D is unresolved. Germline V gene lookup returns CDR1 MNHEY and CDR2 SVGAGI. The V gene lost 8 bases and the J gene lost 2 bases, with 12 bases spanning the gap. The CDR3 spans 13 residues.

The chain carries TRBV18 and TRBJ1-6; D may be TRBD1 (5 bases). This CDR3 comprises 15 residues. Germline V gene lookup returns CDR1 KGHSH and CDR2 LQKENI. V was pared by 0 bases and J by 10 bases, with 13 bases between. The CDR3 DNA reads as TGTGCCAGCTCACCACCGGGGCAGGGTCGATCACCCCTCCACTTT. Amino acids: CASSPPGQGRSPLHF. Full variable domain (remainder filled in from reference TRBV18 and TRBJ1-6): NAGVMQNPRHLVRRRGQEARLRCSPMKGHSHVYWYRQLPEEGLKFMVYLQKENIIDESGMPKERFSAEFPKEGPSILRIQQVVRGDSAAYFCASSPPGQGRSPLHFGNGTRLTVT.

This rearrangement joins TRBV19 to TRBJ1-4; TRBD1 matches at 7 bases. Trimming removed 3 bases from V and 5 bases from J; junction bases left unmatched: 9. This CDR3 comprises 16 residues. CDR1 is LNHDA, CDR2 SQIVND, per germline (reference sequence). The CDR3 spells CASSIRQGQANEKLFF. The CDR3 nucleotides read TGTGCCAGTAGTATTCGGCAAGGACAGGCCAATGAAAAACTGTTTTTT.

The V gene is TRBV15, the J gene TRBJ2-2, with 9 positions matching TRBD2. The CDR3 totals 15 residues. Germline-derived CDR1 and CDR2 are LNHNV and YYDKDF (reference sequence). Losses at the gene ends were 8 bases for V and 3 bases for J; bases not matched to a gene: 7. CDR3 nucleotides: TGTGCCACCCAATTGCGGGAGGGCGACACCGGGGAGCTGTTTTTT. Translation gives CATQLREGDTGELFF.

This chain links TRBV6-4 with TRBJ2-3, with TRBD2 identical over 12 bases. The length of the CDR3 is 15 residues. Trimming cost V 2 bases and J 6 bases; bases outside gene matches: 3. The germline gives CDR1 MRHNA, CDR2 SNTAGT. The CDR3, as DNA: TGTGCCAGCAGTGACCTAGCGGGAGGGGCCGATACGCAGTATTTT. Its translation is CASSDLAGGADTQYF.

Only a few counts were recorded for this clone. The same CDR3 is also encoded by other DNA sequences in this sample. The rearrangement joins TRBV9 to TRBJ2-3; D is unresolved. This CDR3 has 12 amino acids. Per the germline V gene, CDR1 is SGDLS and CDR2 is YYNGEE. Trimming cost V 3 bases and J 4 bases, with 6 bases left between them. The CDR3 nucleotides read TGTGCCAGCAGCGCTCGTTCAGATACGCAGTATTTT. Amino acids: CASSARSDTQYF. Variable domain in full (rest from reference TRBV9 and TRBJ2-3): DSGVTQTPKHLITATGQRVTLRCSPRSGDLSVYWYQQSLDQGLQFLIQYYNGEERAKGNILERFSAQQFPDLHSELNLSSLELGDSALYFCASSARSDTQYFGPGTRLTVL.

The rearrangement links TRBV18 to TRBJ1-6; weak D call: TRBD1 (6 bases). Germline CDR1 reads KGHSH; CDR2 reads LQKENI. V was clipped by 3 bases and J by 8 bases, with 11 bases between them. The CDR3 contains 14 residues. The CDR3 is CASSPGQPHSPLHF. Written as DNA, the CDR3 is TGTGCCAGCTCACCCGGACAGCCCCATTCACCCCTCCACTTT. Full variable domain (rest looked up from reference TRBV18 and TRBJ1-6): NAGVMQNPRHLVRRRGQEARLRCSPMKGHSHVYWYRQLPEEGLKFMVYLQKENIIDESGMPKERFSAEFPKEGPSILRIQQVVRGDSAAYFCASSPGQPHSPLHFGNGTRLTVT.

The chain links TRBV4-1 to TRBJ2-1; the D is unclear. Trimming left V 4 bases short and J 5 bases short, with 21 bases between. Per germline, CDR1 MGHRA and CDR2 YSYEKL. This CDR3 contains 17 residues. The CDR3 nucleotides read TGCGCCAGCAGCCTACTAAGCTCCGGTGCTGCAAACAATGAGCAGTTCTTC. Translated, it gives CASSLLSSGAANNEQFF.

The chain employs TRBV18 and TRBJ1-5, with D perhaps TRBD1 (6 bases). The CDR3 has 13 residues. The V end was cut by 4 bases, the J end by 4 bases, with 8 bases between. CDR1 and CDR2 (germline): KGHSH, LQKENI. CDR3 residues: CASSHDRNQPQHF. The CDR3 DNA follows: TGTGCCAGCTCACATGACAGGAATCAGCCCCAGCATTTT.

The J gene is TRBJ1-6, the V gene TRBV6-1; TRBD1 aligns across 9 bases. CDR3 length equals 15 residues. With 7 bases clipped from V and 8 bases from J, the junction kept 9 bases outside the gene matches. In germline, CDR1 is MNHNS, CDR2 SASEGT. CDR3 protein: CASKEIGTGYSPLHF. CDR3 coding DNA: TGTGCCAGCAAAGAAATCGGGACAGGGTATTCACCCCTCCACTTT.

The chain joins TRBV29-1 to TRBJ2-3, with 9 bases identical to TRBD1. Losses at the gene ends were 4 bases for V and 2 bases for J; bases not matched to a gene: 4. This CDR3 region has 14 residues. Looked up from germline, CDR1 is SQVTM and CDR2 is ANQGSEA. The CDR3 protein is CSVAGTGLTDTQYF. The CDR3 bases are TGCAGCGTTGCCGGGACAGGGCTCACAGATACGCAGTATTTT.

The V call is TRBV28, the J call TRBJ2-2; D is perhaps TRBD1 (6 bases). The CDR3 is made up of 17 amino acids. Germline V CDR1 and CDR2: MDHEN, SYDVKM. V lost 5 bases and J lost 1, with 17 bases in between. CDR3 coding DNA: TGTGCCAGCAGTGGCCGGACAGTCTTACTGAACACCGGGGAGCTGTTTTTT. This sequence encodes CASSGRTVLLNTGELFF. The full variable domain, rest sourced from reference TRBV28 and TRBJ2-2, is DVKVTQSSRYLVKRTGEKVFLECVQDMDHENMFWYRQDPGLGLRLIYFSYDVKMKEKGDIPEGYSVSREKKERFSLILESASTNQTSMYLCASSGRTVLLNTGELFFGEGSRLTVL.

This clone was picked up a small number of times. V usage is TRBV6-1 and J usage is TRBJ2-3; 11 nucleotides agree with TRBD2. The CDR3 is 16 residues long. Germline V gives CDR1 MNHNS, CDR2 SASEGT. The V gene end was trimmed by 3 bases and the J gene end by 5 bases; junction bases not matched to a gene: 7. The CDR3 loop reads CASSEEIGLAGDTQYF. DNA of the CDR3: TGTGCCAGCAGTGAGGAGATTGGACTAGCGGGAGATACGCAGTATTTT.